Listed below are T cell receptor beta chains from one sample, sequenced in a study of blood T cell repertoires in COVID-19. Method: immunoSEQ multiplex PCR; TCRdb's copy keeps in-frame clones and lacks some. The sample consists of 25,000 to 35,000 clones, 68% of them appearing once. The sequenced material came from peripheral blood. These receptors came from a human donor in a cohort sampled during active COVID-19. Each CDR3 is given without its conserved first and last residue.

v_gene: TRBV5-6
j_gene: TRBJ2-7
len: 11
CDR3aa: ASSLRGSYEQY

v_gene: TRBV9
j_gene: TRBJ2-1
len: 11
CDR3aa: ASSPSRDLEQF

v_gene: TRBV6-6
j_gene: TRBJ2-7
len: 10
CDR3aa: ASSLDRREQY

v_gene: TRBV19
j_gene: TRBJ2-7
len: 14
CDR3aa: ASSRDSDNVPYEQY

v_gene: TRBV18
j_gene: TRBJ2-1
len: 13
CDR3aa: ASSPPSGGNNEQF

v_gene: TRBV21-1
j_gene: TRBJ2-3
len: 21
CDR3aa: ASSKLLHRGRASGAPRTDTQY

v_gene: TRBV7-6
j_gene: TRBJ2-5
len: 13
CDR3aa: ASSLVGGVGETQY

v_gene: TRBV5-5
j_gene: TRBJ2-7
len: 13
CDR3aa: ASSYGTSGTYEQY

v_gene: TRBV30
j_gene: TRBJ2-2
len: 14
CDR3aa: AWQHPGGRDTGELF

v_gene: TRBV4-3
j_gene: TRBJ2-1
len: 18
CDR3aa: ASSQGSASGTMPNYNEQF

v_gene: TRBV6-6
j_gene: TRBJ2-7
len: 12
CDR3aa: ASSHDGGGYEQY

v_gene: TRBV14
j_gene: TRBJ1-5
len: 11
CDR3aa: ASSQNRGQPQH

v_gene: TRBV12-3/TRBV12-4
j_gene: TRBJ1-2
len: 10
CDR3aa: ASSRSYYGYT

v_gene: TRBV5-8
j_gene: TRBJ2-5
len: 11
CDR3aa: ASRPNNQETQY

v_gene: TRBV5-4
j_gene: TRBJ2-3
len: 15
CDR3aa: ASSLGGGRGSTDTQY

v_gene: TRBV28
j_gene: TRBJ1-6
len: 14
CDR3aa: ASSSRRTGSNSPLH

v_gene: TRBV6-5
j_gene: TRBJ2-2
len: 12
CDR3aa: ARGMGRDTGELF

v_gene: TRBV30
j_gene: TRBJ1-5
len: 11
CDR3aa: AWRLAGGQPQH

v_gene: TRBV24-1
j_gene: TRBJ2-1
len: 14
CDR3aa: ATSPGFRRSYNEQF

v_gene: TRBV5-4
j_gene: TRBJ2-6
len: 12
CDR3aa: ASSRQGGANVLT

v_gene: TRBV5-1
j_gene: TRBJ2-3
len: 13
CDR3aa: ASSLDGGGTDTQY

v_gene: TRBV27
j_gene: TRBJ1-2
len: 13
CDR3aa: ASRGTGGAGYGYT

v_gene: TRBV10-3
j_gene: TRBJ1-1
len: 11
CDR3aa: AIRAGTGEEAF

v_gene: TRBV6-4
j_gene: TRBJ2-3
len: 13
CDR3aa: ASTGRGGTTDTQY

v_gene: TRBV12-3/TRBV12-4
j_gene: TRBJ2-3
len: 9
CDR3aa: ASSPTDTQY

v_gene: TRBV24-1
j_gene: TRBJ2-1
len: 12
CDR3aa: ATSETGTSAEQF

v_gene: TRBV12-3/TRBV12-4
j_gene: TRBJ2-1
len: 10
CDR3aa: ASSFRRGKQF

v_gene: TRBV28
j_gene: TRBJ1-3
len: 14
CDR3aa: ASSLIGGQRRNTIY

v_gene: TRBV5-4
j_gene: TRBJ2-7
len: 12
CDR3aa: ASSLEGRGRPQY

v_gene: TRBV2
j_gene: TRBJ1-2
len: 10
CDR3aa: ASSTGVYGYT

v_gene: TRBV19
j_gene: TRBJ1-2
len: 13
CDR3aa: ASSMPLGGGYGYT

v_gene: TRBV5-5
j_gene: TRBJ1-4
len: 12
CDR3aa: ASSLGQVGEKLF

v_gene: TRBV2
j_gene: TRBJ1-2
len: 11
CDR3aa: ASSAGFFGGYT

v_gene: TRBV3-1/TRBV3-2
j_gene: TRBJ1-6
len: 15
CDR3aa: ASSPYGRGGYNSPLH

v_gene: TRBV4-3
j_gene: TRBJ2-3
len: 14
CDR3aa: ASSQDPPGAADTQY

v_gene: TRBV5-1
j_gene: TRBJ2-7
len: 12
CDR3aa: ASRREPSSYEQY

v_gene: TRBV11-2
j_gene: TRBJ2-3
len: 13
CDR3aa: ASSFKGLITDTQY